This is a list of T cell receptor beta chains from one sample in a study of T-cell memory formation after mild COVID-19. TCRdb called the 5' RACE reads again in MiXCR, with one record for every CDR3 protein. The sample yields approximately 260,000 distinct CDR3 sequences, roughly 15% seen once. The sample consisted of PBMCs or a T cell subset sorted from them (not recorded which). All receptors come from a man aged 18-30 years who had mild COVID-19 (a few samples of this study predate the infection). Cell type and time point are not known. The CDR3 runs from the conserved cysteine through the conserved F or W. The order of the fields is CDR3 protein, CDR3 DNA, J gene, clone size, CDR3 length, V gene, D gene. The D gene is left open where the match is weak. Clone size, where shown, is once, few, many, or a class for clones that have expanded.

cdr3_aa: CASSTLDRINIQYF; cdr3_nt: TGTGCCAGCAGCACCTTGGACCGCATAAACATTCAGTACTTC; j_call: TRBJ2-4; clone_size: -; cdr3_length: 14; v_call: TRBV7-2; d_call: -
cdr3_aa: CASSQDRHPGELFF; cdr3_nt: TGCGCCAGCAGCCAAGATAGGCATCCCGGGGAGCTGTTTTTT; j_call: TRBJ2-2; clone_size: -; cdr3_length: 14; v_call: TRBV4-3; d_call: -
cdr3_aa: CSVEVAGSTYEQYF; cdr3_nt: TGCAGCGTTGAAGTTGCGGGGTCTACCTACGAGCAGTACTTC; j_call: TRBJ2-7; clone_size: many; cdr3_length: 14; v_call: TRBV29-1; d_call: -
cdr3_aa: CASPKMPLDLYSNQPQHF; cdr3_nt: TGTGCCAGCCCCAAGATGCCCCTGGACCTTTATAGCAATCAGCCCCAGCATTTT; j_call: TRBJ1-5; clone_size: many; cdr3_length: 18; v_call: TRBV6-2/TRBV6-3; d_call: -
cdr3_aa: CSASSHSGPHYNEQFF; cdr3_nt: TGCAGTGCTAGTAGCCACAGCGGTCCTCATTACAATGAGCAGTTCTTC; j_call: TRBJ2-1; clone_size: few; cdr3_length: 16; v_call: TRBV20-1; d_call: -
cdr3_aa: CASSSQERVEAFF; cdr3_nt: TGTGCCAGCAGCTCCCAGGAGAGGGTCGAAGCTTTCTTT; j_call: TRBJ1-1; clone_size: -; cdr3_length: 13; v_call: TRBV7-2; d_call: -
cdr3_aa: CASSAERFQPQHF; cdr3_nt: TGTGCCAGCAGCGCCGAGAGGTTCCAGCCCCAGCATTTT; j_call: TRBJ1-5; clone_size: -; cdr3_length: 13; v_call: TRBV7-2; d_call: -
cdr3_aa: CASTLDSEAFF; cdr3_nt: TGCGCCAGCACCCTAGACTCAGAAGCTTTCTTT; j_call: TRBJ1-1; clone_size: -; cdr3_length: 11; v_call: TRBV5-1; d_call: -
cdr3_aa: CASSRLGHSRVAKTQYF; cdr3_nt: TGTGCCAGCAGCCGCCTGGGACACAGTAGGGTCGCGAAGACCCAGTACTTC; j_call: TRBJ2-5; clone_size: -; cdr3_length: 17; v_call: TRBV7-9; d_call: -
cdr3_aa: CSARSGSRGGGPTDTQYF; cdr3_nt: TGCAGTGCTCGTTCAGGGTCCCGGGGGGGAGGGCCCACAGATACGCAGTATTTT; j_call: TRBJ2-3; clone_size: -; cdr3_length: 18; v_call: TRBV20-1; d_call: TRBD2
cdr3_aa: CASSLGGGRSNQPQHF; cdr3_nt: TGTGCCAGCAGCTTAGGTGGGGGGCGAAGCAATCAGCCCCAGCATTTT; j_call: TRBJ1-5; clone_size: many; cdr3_length: 16; v_call: TRBV7-2; d_call: -
cdr3_aa: CASSVMTRGGELFF; cdr3_nt: TGCGCCAGCAGCGTAATGACCAGAGGCGGGGAGCTGTTTTTT; j_call: TRBJ2-2; clone_size: many; cdr3_length: 14; v_call: TRBV5-1; d_call: -
cdr3_aa: CASSPQRDQPQHF; cdr3_nt: TGTGCCAGCTCACCGCAAAGGGATCAGCCCCAGCATTTT; j_call: TRBJ1-5; clone_size: -; cdr3_length: 13; v_call: TRBV18; d_call: -
cdr3_aa: CASSLLYRVEDTQYF; cdr3_nt: TGTGCCAGCAGTCTGCTTTATCGGGTTGAGGATACGCAGTATTTT; j_call: TRBJ2-3; clone_size: -; cdr3_length: 15; v_call: TRBV12-3/TRBV12-4; d_call: -
cdr3_aa: CASSLHSGQEAYEQYF; cdr3_nt: TGTGCCAGCAGTTTGCACTCAGGACAGGAAGCCTACGAGCAGTACTTC; j_call: TRBJ2-7; clone_size: few; cdr3_length: 16; v_call: TRBV27; d_call: TRBD1
cdr3_aa: CASSPQDSYYGYTF; cdr3_nt: TGTGCCAGCTCACCTCAGGACAGCTACTATGGCTACACCTTC; j_call: TRBJ1-2; clone_size: -; cdr3_length: 14; v_call: TRBV18; d_call: -
cdr3_aa: CASSLGDPVMNTEAFF; cdr3_nt: TGTGCCAGCAGCTTAGGTGATCCAGTTATGAACACTGAAGCTTTCTTT; j_call: TRBJ1-1; clone_size: many; cdr3_length: 16; v_call: TRBV7-9; d_call: -
cdr3_aa: CATSRGQLNSGNTIYF; cdr3_nt: TGTGCCACCAGCAGAGGCCAGCTCAACTCTGGAAACACCATATATTTT; j_call: TRBJ1-3; clone_size: few; cdr3_length: 16; v_call: TRBV15; d_call: -
cdr3_aa: CASSSDRFFGDEQFF; cdr3_nt: TGTGCCAGCAGTTCGGACAGGTTCTTTGGGGATGAGCAGTTCTTC; j_call: TRBJ2-1; clone_size: -; cdr3_length: 15; v_call: TRBV12-3/TRBV12-4; d_call: TRBD1
cdr3_aa: CASRPSGGAGINSPLHF; cdr3_nt: TGTGCCAGCAGACCGTCCGGAGGTGCCGGAATAAATTCACCCCTCCACTTT; j_call: TRBJ1-6; clone_size: many; cdr3_length: 17; v_call: TRBV6-2/TRBV6-3; d_call: -
cdr3_aa: CASSINGLTDTQYF; cdr3_nt: TGTGCCAGTAGTATAAACGGGTTGACAGATACGCAGTATTTT; j_call: TRBJ2-3; clone_size: -; cdr3_length: 14; v_call: TRBV19; d_call: -
cdr3_aa: CASSVERGDIQYF; cdr3_nt: TGTGCCAGCAGCGTCGAGAGGGGGGACATTCAGTACTTC; j_call: TRBJ2-4; clone_size: few; cdr3_length: 13; v_call: TRBV9; d_call: -
cdr3_aa: CASSPGQGKEGTQYF; cdr3_nt: TGTGCCAGCAGCCCAGGGCAGGGCAAGGAGGGGACCCAGTACTTC; j_call: TRBJ2-5; clone_size: few; cdr3_length: 15; v_call: TRBV7-9; d_call: -
cdr3_aa: CASMRRRGGTGELFF; cdr3_nt: TGTGCCAGCATGAGGCGGCGGGGCGGCACCGGGGAGCTGTTTTTT; j_call: TRBJ2-2; clone_size: -; cdr3_length: 15; v_call: TRBV12-3/TRBV12-4; d_call: -
cdr3_aa: CATSRAQGGGKLFF; cdr3_nt: TGTGCCACCAGCAGAGCCCAGGGGGGGGGGAAACTGTTTTTT; j_call: TRBJ1-4; clone_size: -; cdr3_length: 14; v_call: TRBV15; d_call: TRBD1
cdr3_aa: CSARAPGQGSYEQYF; cdr3_nt: TGCAGTGCTCGGGCCCCGGGACAGGGTTCCTACGAGCAGTACTTC; j_call: TRBJ2-7; clone_size: few; cdr3_length: 15; v_call: TRBV20-1; d_call: TRBD1
cdr3_aa: CASSHNPYEQYF; cdr3_nt: TGTGCCAGCAGCCATAATCCCTACGAGCAGTACTTC; j_call: TRBJ2-7; clone_size: few; cdr3_length: 12; v_call: TRBV5-8; d_call: -
cdr3_aa: CASGQKSHPSPLHF; cdr3_nt: TGTGCCAGCGGCCAGAAATCTCATCCTTCACCCCTCCACTTT; j_call: TRBJ1-6; clone_size: -; cdr3_length: 14; v_call: TRBV6-5; d_call: -
cdr3_aa: CASSLLAGLTDTQYF; cdr3_nt: TGCGCCAGCAGCTTACTAGCGGGACTCACAGATACGCAGTATTTT; j_call: TRBJ2-3; clone_size: few; cdr3_length: 15; v_call: TRBV5-1; d_call: TRBD2
cdr3_aa: CASKPGENTEAFF; cdr3_nt: TGCGCCAGCAAGCCGGGGGAAAACACTGAAGCTTTCTTT; j_call: TRBJ1-1; clone_size: -; cdr3_length: 13; v_call: TRBV5-1; d_call: -
cdr3_aa: CASPRVAGGTDTQYF; cdr3_nt: TGTGCCAGCCCTAGGGTAGCGGGGGGCACAGATACGCAGTATTTT; j_call: TRBJ2-3; clone_size: -; cdr3_length: 15; v_call: TRBV7-2; d_call: TRBD2
cdr3_aa: CASSRPSGGASEQYF; cdr3_nt: TGTGCCAGCAGTCGGCCAAGCGGGGGGGCTAGCGAGCAGTACTTC; j_call: TRBJ2-7; clone_size: -; cdr3_length: 15; v_call: TRBV12-3/TRBV12-4; d_call: TRBD2
cdr3_aa: CASRDRSYNSPLHF; cdr3_nt: TGCGCCAGCAGGGACAGATCCTATAATTCACCCCTCCACTTT; j_call: TRBJ1-6; clone_size: -; cdr3_length: 14; v_call: TRBV10-2; d_call: -